The clone carrying this T cell receptor beta chain was seen only once. The V end lost 3 bases, the J end lost 6 bases, and 21 bases lay between the germline ends. The CDR3 is 17 residues long. Germline V gene data show CDR1 as SGHVS and CDR2 as FNYEAQ. The sample originates from a study of blood T cell repertoires in COVID-19. As for the study in general: The study drew acute and convalescent COVID-19 samples from the United States, Italy and Spain. T cells, B-cell-depleted T cells, or PBMCs provided the cDNA or gDNA that served as material.

Original methodology: Amplification from reference gene primers served as the basis for estimated nucleated cell counts. Some clones are missing from TCRdb's copy, which holds only in-frame ones; the method was immunoSEQ multiplex PCR. V, J and clone size reflect that table, while D and trimming were determined from the DNA. Here the sample spans 250,000 to 300,000 clones, around 86% being singletons. The sequence was obtained from a man younger than 30 with active or convalescent COVID-19. V usage is TRBV7-6 and J usage is TRBJ2-1, with a weak D call TRBD2 (6 bases). Material for sequencing was peripheral blood. The CDR3 sequence is CASSLEYIAADGNEQFF. For the CDR3, the DNA is TGTGCCAGCAGCTTGGAGTACATAGCGGCGGATGGCAATGAGCAGTTCTTC. Together with reference TRBV7-6 and TRBJ2-1, the CDR3 gives the full variable domain: GAGVSQSPRYKVTKRGQDVALRCDPISGHVSLYWYRQALGQGPEFLTYFNYEAQQDKSGLPNDRFSAERPEGSISTLTIQRTEQRDSAMYRCASSLEYIAADGNEQFFGPGTRLTVL.